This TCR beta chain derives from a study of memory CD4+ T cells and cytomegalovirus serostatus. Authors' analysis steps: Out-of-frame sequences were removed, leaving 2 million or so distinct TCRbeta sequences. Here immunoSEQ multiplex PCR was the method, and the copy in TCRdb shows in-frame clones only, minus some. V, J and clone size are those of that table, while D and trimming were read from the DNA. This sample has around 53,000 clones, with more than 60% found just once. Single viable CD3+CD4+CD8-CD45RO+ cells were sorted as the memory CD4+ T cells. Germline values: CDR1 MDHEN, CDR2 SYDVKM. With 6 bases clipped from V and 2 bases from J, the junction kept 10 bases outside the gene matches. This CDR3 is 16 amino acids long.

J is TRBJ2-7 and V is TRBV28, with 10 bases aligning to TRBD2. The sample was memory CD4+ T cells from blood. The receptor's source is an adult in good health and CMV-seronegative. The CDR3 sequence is CASRLGGLAGAYEQYF. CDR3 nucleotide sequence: TGTGCCAGCAGGCTCGGGGGGCTAGCGGGAGCCTACGAGCAGTACTTC.